Below are 5 T cell receptor beta chains sequenced from a single sample in a study of blood T cell repertoires in COVID-19. The table came from immunoSEQ multiplex PCR; TCRdb's copy has only in-frame clones and leaves some out. The sample holds about 82,000 clones, around nine tenths seen once. Sequenced: PBMCs or T cells enriched from blood (not recorded which). Receptors originate from a woman aged 45-65 years with acute COVID-19.

V usage is TRBV7-2 and J usage is TRBJ2-7, with 8 bases aligning to TRBD2. The CDR3 spans 16 residues. Germline CDR1 is SGHTA and CDR2 is FQGNSA. The ends lost 4 bases at V and 0 bases at J; junction bases unmatched: 8. In DNA form, the CDR3 reads TGTGCCAGCAGCTCTCGGACTAGCAGTACCTCCTACGAGCAGTACTTC. It encodes CASSSRTSSTSYEQYF.

J is TRBJ2-5 and V is TRBV5-1; D perhaps matches TRBD1 (6 bases). V was pared by 0 bases and J by 2 bases, with 14 bases between. This CDR3 is built from 16 residues. Germline V gene data show CDR1 as SGHRS and CDR2 as YFSETQ. CDR3 nucleotide sequence: TGCGCCAGCAGCTTGGGTAATGGACAGATTCAAGAGACCCAGTACTTC. Translating it yields CASSLGNGQIQETQYF.

The V call is TRBV19, the J call TRBJ2-5, with a tentative D call TRBD2 (7 bases). CDR3 length: 13 residues. V dropped 8 bases and J dropped 7 bases, with 17 bases sitting between them. Germline V gene data show CDR1 as LNHDA and CDR2 as SQIVND (reference sequence). In nucleotides, the CDR3 is TGTGCCAGTCAAGGGGGGGGGCAGGTGACCCAGTACTTC. Its protein product is CASQGGGQVTQYF.

The chain combines TRBV13 with TRBJ1-2; D not resolved. CDR1 is PRHDT, CDR2 FYEKMQ, per germline (reference sequence). V was trimmed by 5 bases and J by 0 bases, leaving 13 bases between them. The CDR3 runs to 15 residues. CDR3 residues: CASSPLVSANYGYTF. The CDR3, as DNA: TGTGCCAGCAGCCCCCTCGTCTCCGCTAACTATGGCTACACCTTC.

CDR3 sequence: CASSQEQGAYRPQHF. The DNA of the CDR3 is TGTGCCAGCTCACAGGAACAGGGGGCATATCGGCCCCAGCATTTT. This chain links TRBV18 with TRBJ1-5, with 9 bases aligning to TRBD1. V lost 4 bases, J lost 9 bases, and 10 bases stayed unmatched. The germline V gene has CDR1 KGHSH and CDR2 LQKENI. The CDR3 consists of 15 residues.